The present T cell receptor (beta chain) was sequenced within a study of Tregs in tolerant kidney transplant recipients. The assay was immunoSEQ multiplex PCR, and TCRdb's table has in-frame clones only and misses some. In the table there are more than 60,000 clones, approximately 85% of which are singletons. The sample here was Tregs from blood, taken before the transplant. The receptor was isolated from a human donor who received a combined kidney and bone marrow transplant.

The CDR3 is CAISPDRHTEAFF. CDR3 DNA: TGTGCCATCAGTCCGGACAGGCACACTGAAGCTTTCTTT. The J gene is TRBJ1-1, the V gene TRBV10-3; 7 positions match TRBD1. Germline V gene sequence: CDR1 ENHRY, CDR2 SYGVKD. The V segment lost 5 bases and the J segment 3 bases; nucleotides outside the gene matches: 3. The CDR3 spans 13 residues.